The T cell receptor beta chain described here comes from a study of OX40 agonist ivuxolimab in advanced cancers. Across the study: Ivuxolimab is a fully human IgG2 antibody that activates OX40 (CD134). Prior checkpoint blockade (anti-PD-1, anti-PD-L1 or anti-CTLA-4) was permitted; around 37% had it. General study results and limits: In general, CD8+ T cells held more expanded clones than CD4+ did, on average.

Clones were read by immunoSEQ multiplex PCR, and TCRdb kept only the in-frame ones, dropping some. The data show some 100,000 clones, 84% seen once. The germline V gene has CDR1 MDHEN and CDR2 SYDVKM. V lost 6 bases, J lost 2 bases, and 16 bases lay in between. The CDR3 contains 16 residues. Details on this clone: Its specificity is unknown.

The chain uses TRBV28 and TRBJ2-2; no clear D gene. The source material was CD4+ or CD8+ T cells sorted from blood, sampled in a trial of the OX40 agonist ivuxolimab. This TCR came from an adult with an advanced solid tumor such as melanoma, head and neck, liver or kidney cancer. The CDR3 nucleotides are TGTGCCAGCAGCCGGGTGGGCAATCGCAACACCGGGGAGCTGTTTTTT. Translated, it gives CASSRVGNRNTGELFF.